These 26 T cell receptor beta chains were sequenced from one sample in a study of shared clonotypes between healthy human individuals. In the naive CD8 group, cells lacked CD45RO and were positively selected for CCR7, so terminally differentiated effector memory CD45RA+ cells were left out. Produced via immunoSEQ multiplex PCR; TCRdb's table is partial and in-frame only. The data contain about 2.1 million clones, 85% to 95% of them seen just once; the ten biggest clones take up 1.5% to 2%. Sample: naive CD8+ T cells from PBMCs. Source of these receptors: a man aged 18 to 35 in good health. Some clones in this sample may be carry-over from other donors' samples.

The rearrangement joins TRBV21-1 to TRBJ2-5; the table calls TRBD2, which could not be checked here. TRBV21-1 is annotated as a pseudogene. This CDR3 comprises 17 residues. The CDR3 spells CARRRGLAGGPQETQYF. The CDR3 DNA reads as TGTGCCAGGAGAAGGGGCCTAGCGGGAGGACCTCAAGAGACCCAGTACTTC.

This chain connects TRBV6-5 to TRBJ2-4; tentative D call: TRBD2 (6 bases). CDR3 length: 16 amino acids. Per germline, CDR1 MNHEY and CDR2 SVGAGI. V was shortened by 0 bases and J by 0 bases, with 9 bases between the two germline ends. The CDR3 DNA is TGTGCCAGCAGTTACTCGGTGGGACTAGCCAAAAACATTCAGTACTTC. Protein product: CASSYSVGLAKNIQYF.

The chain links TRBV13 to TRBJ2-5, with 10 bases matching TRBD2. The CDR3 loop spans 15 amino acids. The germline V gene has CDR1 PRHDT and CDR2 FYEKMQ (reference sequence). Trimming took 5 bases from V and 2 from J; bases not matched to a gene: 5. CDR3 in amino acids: CASSTWTSGQETQYF. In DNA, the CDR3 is TGTGCCAGCAGCACCTGGACTAGCGGACAAGAGACCCAGTACTTC. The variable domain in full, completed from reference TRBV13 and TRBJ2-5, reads AAGVIQSPRHLIKEKRETATLKCYPIPRHDTVYWYQQGPGQDPQFLISFYEKMQSDKGSIPDRFSAQQFSDYHSELNMSSLELGDSALYFCASSTWTSGQETQYFGPGTRLLVL.

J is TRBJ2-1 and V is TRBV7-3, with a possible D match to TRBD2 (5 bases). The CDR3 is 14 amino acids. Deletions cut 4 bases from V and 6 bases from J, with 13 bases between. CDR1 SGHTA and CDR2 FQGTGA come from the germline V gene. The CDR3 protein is CASSSERVGNEQFF. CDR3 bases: TGTGCCAGCAGCTCTGAGAGGGTGGGCAATGAGCAGTTCTTC.

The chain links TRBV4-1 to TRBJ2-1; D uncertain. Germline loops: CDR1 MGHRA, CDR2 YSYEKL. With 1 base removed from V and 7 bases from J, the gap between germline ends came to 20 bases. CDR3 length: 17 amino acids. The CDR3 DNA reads TGCGCCAGCAGCCAAGTCCTTCAGCGTCCACGGTTTAATGAGCAGTTCTTC. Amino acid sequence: CASSQVLQRPRFNEQFF.

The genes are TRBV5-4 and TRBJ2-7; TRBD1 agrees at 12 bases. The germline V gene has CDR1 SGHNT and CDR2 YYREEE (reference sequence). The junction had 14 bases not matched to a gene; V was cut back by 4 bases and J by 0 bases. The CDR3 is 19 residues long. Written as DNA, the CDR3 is TGTGCCAGCAGCCCGTGGGACAGGGGGCCGGGCCGCACCTCCTACGAGCAGTACTTC. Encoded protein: CASSPWDRGPGRTSYEQYF.

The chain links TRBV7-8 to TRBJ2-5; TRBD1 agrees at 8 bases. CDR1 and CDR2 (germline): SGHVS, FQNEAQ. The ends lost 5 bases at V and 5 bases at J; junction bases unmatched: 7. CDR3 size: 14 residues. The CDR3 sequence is CASSPLTGVETQYF. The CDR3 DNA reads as TGTGCCAGCAGCCCACTGACAGGGGTGGAGACCCAGTACTTC.

CDR3 DNA sequence: TGTGCCAGCAGCGTGTCCCACGGGGAGGGCACAGATACGCAGTATTTT. This sequence encodes CASSVSHGEGTDTQYF. The chain carries TRBV9 and TRBJ2-3; D perhaps matches TRBD2 (6 bases). In germline, CDR1 is SGDLS, CDR2 YYNGEE. CDR3 length: 16 residues. V lost 2 bases to trimming and J lost 1 base, with 14 bases between them.

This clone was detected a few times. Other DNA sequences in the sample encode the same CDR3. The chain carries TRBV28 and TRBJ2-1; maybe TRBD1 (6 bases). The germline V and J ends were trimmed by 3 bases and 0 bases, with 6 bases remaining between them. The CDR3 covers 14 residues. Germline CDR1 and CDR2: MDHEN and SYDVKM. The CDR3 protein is CASSFRGSYNEQFF. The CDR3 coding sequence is TGTGCCAGCAGTTTCAGGGGCTCCTACAATGAGCAGTTCTTC.

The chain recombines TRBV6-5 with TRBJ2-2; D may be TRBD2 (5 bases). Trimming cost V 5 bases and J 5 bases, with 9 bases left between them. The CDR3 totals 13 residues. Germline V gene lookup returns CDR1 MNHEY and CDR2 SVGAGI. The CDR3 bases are TGTGCCAGCAGTCTAGCCCGTACCGGGGAGCTGTTTTTT. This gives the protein CASSLARTGELFF.

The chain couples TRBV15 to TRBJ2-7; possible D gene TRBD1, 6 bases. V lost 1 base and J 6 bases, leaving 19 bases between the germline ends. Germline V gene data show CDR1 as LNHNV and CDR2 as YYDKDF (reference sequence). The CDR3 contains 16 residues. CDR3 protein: CATSRALNLRGGEQYF. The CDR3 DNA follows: TGTGCCACCAGCAGAGCACTAAACCTCAGGGGCGGCGAGCAGTACTTC. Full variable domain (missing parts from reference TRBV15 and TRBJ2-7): DAMVIQNPRYQVTQFGKPVTLSCSQTLNHNVMYWYQQKSSQAPKLLFHYYDKDFNNEADTPDNFQSRRPNTSFCFLDIRSPGLGDTAMYLCATSRALNLRGGEQYFGPGTRLTVT.

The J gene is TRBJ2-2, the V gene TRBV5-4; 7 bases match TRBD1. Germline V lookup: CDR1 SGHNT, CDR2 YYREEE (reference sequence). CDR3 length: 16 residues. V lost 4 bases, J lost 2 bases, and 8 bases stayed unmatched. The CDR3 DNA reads TGTGCCAGCAGCCAACCGGGACAGCCAAACACCGGGGAGCTGTTTTTT. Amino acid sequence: CASSQPGQPNTGELFF.

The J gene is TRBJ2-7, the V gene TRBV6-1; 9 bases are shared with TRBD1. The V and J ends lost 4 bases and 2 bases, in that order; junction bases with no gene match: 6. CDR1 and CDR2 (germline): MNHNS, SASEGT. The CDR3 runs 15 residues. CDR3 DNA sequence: TGTGCCAGCAGTGGATCACAGGGGGCGGCCTACGAGCAGTACTTC. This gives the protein CASSGSQGAAYEQYF.

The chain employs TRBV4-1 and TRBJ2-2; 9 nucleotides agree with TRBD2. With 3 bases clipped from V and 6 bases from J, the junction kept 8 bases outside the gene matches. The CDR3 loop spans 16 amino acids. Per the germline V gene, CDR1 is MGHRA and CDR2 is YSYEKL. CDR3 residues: CASSQASGISPGELFF. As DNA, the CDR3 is TGCGCCAGCAGCCAGGCTAGCGGGATCTCACCCGGGGAGCTGTTTTTT.

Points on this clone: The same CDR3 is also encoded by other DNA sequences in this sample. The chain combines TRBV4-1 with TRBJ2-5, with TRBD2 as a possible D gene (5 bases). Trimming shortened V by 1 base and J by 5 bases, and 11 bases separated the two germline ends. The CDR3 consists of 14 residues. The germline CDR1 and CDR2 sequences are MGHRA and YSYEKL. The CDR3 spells CASSQVGAGETQYF. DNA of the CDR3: TGCGCCAGCAGCCAAGTGGGAGCCGGGGAGACCCAGTACTTC.

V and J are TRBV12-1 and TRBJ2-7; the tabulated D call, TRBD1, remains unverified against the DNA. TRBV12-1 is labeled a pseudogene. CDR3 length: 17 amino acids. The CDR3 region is CASSFHFRDRVTYEQYF. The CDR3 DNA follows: TGTGCCAGCAGCTTCCACTTCCGGGACAGGGTCACCTACGAGCAGTACTTC.

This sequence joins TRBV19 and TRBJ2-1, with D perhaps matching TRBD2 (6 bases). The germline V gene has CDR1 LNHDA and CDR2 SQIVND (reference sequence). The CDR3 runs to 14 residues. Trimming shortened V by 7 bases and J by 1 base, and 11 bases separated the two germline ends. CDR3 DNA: TGTGCCAGTATGAGCGGGCAATCCTACAATGAGCAGTTCTTC. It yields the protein CASMSGQSYNEQFF.

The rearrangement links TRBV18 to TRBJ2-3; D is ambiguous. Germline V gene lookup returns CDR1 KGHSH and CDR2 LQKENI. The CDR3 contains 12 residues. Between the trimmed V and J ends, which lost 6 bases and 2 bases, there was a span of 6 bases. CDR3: CASSSPTDTQYF. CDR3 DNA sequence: TGTGCCAGCTCTTCGCCCACAGATACGCAGTATTTT.

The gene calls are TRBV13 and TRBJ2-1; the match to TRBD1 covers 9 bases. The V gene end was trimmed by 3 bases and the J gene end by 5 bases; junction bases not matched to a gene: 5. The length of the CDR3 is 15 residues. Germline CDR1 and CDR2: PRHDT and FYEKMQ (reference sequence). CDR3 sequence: CASSFGTGSDNEQFF. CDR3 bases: TGTGCCAGCAGCTTCGGGACAGGGTCGGACAATGAGCAGTTCTTC.

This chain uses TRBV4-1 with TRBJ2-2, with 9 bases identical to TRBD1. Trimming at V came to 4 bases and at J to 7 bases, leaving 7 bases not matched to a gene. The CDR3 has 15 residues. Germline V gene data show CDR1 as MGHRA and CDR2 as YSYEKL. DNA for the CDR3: TGCGCCAGCAGCCTAGTGGACAGGGGTGGCGGGGAGCTGTTTTTT. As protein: CASSLVDRGGGELFF.

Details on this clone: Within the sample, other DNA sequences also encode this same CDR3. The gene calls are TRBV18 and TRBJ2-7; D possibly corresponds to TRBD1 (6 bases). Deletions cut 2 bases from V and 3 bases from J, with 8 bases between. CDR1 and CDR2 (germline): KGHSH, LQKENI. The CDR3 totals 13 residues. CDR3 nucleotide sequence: TGTGCCAGCTCACCAGGACAGTTCTACGAGCAGTACTTC. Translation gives CASSPGQFYEQYF.

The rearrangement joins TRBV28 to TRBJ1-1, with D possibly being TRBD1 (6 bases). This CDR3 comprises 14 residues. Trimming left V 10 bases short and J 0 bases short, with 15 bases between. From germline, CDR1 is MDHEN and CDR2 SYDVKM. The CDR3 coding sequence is TGTGCCACCAAGGGGGGGCCCATGAACACTGAAGCTTTCTTT. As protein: CATKGGPMNTEAFF. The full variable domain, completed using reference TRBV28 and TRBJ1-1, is DVKVTQSSRYLVKRTGEKVFLECVQDMDHENMFWYRQDPGLGLRLIYFSYDVKMKEKGDIPEGYSVSREKKERFSLILESASTNQTSMYLCATKGGPMNTEAFFGQGTRLTVV.

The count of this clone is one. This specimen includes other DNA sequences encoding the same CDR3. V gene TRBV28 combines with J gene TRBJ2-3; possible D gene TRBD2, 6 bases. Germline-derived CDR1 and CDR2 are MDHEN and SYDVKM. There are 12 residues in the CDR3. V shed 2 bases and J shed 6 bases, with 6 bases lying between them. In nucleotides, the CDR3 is TGTGCCAGCAGTTTAGGAGGGGATACGCAGTATTTT. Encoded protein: CASSLGGDTQYF. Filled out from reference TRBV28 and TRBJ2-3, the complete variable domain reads DVKVTQSSRYLVKRTGEKVFLECVQDMDHENMFWYRQDPGLGLRLIYFSYDVKMKEKGDIPEGYSVSREKKERFSLILESASTNQTSMYLCASSLGGDTQYFGPGTRLTVL.

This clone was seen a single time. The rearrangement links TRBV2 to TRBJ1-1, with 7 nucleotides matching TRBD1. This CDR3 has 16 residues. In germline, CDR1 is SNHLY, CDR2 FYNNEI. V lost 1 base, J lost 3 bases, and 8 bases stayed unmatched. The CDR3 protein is CASSEGTEGADTEAFF. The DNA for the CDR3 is TGTGCCAGCAGTGAAGGAACTGAGGGGGCAGACACTGAAGCTTTCTTT.

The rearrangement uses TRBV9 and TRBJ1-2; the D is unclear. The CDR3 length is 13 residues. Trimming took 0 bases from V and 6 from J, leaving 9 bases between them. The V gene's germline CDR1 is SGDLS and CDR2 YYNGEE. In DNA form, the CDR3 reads TGTGCCAGCAGCGTAGCCCTCCGTGATGGCTACACCTTC. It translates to CASSVALRDGYTF. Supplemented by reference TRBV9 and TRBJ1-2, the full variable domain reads DSGVTQTPKHLITATGQRVTLRCSPRSGDLSVYWYQQSLDQGLQFLIQYYNGEERAKGNILERFSAQQFPDLHSELNLSSLELGDSALYFCASSVALRDGYTFGSGTRLTVV.

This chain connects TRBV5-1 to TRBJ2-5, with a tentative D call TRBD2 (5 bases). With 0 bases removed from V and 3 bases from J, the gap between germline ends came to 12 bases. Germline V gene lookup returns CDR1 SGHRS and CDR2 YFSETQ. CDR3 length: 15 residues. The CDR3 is CASSLARVEKETQYF. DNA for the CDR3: TGCGCCAGCAGCTTGGCGCGGGTTGAGAAAGAGACCCAGTACTTC.